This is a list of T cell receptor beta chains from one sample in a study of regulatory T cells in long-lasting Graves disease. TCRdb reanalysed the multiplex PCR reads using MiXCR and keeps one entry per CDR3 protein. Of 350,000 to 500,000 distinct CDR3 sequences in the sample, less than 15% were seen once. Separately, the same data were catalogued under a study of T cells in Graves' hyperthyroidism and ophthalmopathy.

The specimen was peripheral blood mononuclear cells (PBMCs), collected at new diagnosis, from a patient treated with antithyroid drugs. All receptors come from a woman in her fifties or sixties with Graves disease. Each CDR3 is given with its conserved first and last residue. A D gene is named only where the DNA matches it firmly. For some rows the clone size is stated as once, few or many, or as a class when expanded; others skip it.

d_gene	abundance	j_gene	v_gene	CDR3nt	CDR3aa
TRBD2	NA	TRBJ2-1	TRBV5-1	TGCGCCAGCAGCTTAGGGACCCAGCGGGGGGGTGAGCAGTTCTTC	CASSLGTQRGGEQFF
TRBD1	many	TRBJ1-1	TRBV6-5	TGTGCCAGCAGTTACTTTTCCCAGGGGGACACTGAAGCTTTCTTT	CASSYFSQGDTEAFF
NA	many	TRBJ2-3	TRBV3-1	TGTGCCAGCAGCCAAGTGGTGGGTCTGCAGTATTTT	CASSQVVGLQYF
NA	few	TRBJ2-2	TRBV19	TGTGCCACCACGAGAGCGGAAGGCGGGGAGCTGTTTTTT	CATTRAEGGELFF
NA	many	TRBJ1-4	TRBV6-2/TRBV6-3	TGTGCCAGCAGTGGGGCACGGGGAAAGGAAAAACTGTTTTTT	CASSGARGKEKLFF
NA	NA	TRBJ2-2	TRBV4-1	TGCGCCAGCAGCCAAGTTAGCACCATCACCGGGGAGCTGTTTTTT	CASSQVSTITGELFF
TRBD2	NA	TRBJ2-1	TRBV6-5	TGTGCCAGCAGTTACGAGCGGGAGGCCTACAATGAGCAGTTCTTC	CASSYEREAYNEQFF
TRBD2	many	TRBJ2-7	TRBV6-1	TGTGCCAGCAGGTCAGGCGGGAGACCCTACGAGCAGTACTTC	CASRSGGRPYEQYF
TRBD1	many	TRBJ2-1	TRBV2	TGTGCCAACGCCCGGGACAGGGGGCCCTATGAGCAGTTCTTC	CANARDRGPYEQFF
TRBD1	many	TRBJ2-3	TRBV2	TGTGCCAGCAGTGGGGGACAGGGTGGTACAGATACGCAGTATTTT	CASSGGQGGTDTQYF
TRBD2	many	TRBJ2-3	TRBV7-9	TGTGCCAGCAGCGACAACGCGGGAGCAACAGATACGCAGTATTTT	CASSDNAGATDTQYF
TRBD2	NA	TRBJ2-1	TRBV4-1	TGCGCCAGCAGCCTCCCCCGGGAGGGGGGGGCTGGTGAGCAGTTCTTC	CASSLPREGGAGEQFF
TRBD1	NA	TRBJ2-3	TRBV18	TGTGCCAGCTCAGACCGCCCTCAGGGGGCCCCCACAGATACGCAGTATTTT	CASSDRPQGAPTDTQYF
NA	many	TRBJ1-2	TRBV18	TGTGCCAGCTCACCACCGACGGCACGGCTTAGCTACACCTTC	CASSPPTARLSYTF
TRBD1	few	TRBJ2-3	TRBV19	TGTGCCAGTGCCAGGACAGGGCGGGCAGATACGCAGTATTTT	CASARTGRADTQYF
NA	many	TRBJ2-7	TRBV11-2	TGTGCCAGCAGCTTAGGACGGATATCCCACGGGGAGAACCCAACCTACGAGCAGTACTTC	CASSLGRISHGENPTYEQYF
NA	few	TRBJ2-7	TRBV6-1	TGTGCCAGCATCCGGGACATCTCCTACGAGCAGTACTTC	CASIRDISYEQYF
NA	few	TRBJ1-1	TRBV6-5	TGTGCCAGCAGTTACTCCGGGTCCGGGCTGAACACTGAAGCTTTCTTT	CASSYSGSGLNTEAFF
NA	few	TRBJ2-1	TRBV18	TGTGCCAGCTCACCTTCTCTTGACAATGAGCAGTTCTTC	CASSPSLDNEQFF
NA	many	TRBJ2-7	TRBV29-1	TGCAGCGTTGAAACGGGGTCAGAGTCCTACGAGCAGTACTTC	CSVETGSESYEQYF